This TCR beta chain is from a study of cytomegalovirus exposure and HLA in healthy donors. General study points: Trimming of TCR beta V- and J-genes showed a link, identified in a later analysis, to a missense DCLRE1C variant. CMV serostatus alone was available as immune exposure information. Cytomegalovirus-associated status was assigned to approximately 160 TCR beta chains.

The PCR ran on 60 Vbeta and 13 Jbeta primers. The assay was immunoSEQ multiplex PCR, and TCRdb's table has in-frame clones only and misses some. The sample carries about 140,000 clones, around three quarters recorded once. This clone showed up just a few times. The target antigen is unknown. This sequence was found in a woman between 55 and 75 years old in good health and CMV-seropositive. Sequenced material: PBMCs.

The CDR3 spells CASSVPGYNYGYTF. The CDR3 nucleotides read TGTGCCAGCAGTGTACCAGGGTATAACTATGGCTACACCTTC. This chain links TRBV28 with TRBJ1-2, with a possible D match to TRBD1 (5 bases). V shed 5 bases and J shed 1 base, with 11 bases lying between them. Germline V lookup: CDR1 MDHEN, CDR2 SYDVKM. CDR3 size: 14 residues.